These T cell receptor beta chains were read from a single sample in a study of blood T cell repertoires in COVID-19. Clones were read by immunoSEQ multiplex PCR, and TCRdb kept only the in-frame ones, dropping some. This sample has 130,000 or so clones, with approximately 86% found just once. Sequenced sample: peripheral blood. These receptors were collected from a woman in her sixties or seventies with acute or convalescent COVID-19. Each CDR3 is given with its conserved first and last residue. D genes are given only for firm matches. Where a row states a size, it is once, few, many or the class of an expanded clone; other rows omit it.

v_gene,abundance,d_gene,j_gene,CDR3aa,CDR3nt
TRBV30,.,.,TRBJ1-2,CAWSVGGGNGYGYTF,TGTGCCTGGAGTGTCGGGGGGGGAAATGGCTATGGCTACACCTTC
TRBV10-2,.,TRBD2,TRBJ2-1,CASKLAGGNNEQFF,TGCGCCAGCAAACTAGCGGGGGGGAACAATGAGCAGTTCTTC
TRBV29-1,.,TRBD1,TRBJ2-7,CSVEDPGTGAYEQYF,TGCAGCGTTGAAGATCCTGGGACAGGAGCCTACGAGCAGTACTTC
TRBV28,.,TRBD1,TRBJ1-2,CGAEQGAGNDYGYTF,TGTGGGGCTGAACAGGGGGCTGGGAACGACTATGGCTACACCTTC
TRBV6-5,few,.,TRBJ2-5,CASSREYQETQYF,TGTGCCAGCAGCCGAGAGTACCAAGAGACCCAGTACTTC
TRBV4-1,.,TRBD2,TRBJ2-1,CASSQDRGGSYNEQFF,TGCGCCAGCAGCCAAGATCGGGGGGGCTCCTACAATGAGCAGTTCTTC
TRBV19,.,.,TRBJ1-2,CASSPQNRRAEGYTF,TGTGCCAGTAGCCCCCAAAATCGGAGAGCGGAGGGCTACACCTTC
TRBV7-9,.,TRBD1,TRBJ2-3,CASSPGQVRRDTQYF,TGTGCCAGCAGCCCGGGACAGGTCAGGCGGGATACGCAGTATTTT
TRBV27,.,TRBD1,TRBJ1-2,CASSLGQGIYGYTF,TGTGCCAGCAGTTTGGGACAGGGAATCTATGGCTACACCTTC
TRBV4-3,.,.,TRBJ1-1,CASSQGARVNTEAFF,TGCGCCAGCAGCCAAGGTGCCAGGGTGAACACTGAAGCTTTCTTT
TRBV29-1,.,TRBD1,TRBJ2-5,CSVDRPRDSLQETQYF,TGCAGCGTTGATAGGCCCCGGGACAGTCTCCAAGAGACCCAGTACTTC
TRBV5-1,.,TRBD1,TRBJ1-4,CASSPTGAVGEKLFF,TGCGCCAGCAGCCCTACAGGGGCGGTAGGTGAAAAACTGTTTTTT
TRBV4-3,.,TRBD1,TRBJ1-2,CASSQVPTGTLNYGYTF,TGCGCCAGCAGCCAAGTACCGACAGGGACGTTAAACTATGGCTACACCTTC
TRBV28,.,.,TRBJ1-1,CASSPEGLNTEAFF,TGTGCCAGCAGTCCGGAGGGGTTGAACACTGAAGCTTTCTTT
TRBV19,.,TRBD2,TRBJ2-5,CASSMGEGLAGGETQYF,TGTGCCAGTAGTATGGGAGAAGGGCTAGCGGGGGGAGAGACCCAGTACTTC